Listed here are 17 T cell receptor beta chains from one sample, sequenced in a study of cytotoxic CD8 clonotypes in ibrutinib-treated CLL. Measured with immunoSEQ multiplex PCR; TCRdb has only the in-frame clones, and not every one. The sample contains 11,000 to 15,000 clones, almost 65% of which appear only once. The source was PBMCs, collected before ibrutinib treatment. The source is a human donor with chronic lymphocytic leukemia.

The chain employs TRBV7-6 and TRBJ1-1; the D is unclear. Trimming took off 2 bases at V and 8 bases at J, with 12 bases between the two ends. CDR3 length equals 13 residues. The germline CDR1 and CDR2 sequences are SGHVS and FNYEAQ. This CDR3 is CASSLSPTSEAFF. The CDR3 DNA reads as TGTGCCAGCAGCTTATCGCCGACCAGCGAAGCTTTCTTT.

The J gene is TRBJ2-1, the V gene TRBV5-1, with 14 bases fitting TRBD2. The CDR3 contains 16 residues. V gave up 0 bases and J gave up 6 bases; unmatched junction bases: 2. Germline lookup yields CDR1 SGHRS and CDR2 YFSETQ. The CDR3 coding sequence is TGCGCCAGCAGCTTGGGCGGGACTAGCGGGGGCAATGAGCAGTTCTTC. Amino acid sequence: CASSLGGTSGGNEQFF.

V is TRBV11-2 and J is TRBJ2-3; tentative D call: TRBD1 (6 bases). Germline V lookup: CDR1 SGHAT, CDR2 FQNNGV. Deletions cut 6 bases from V and 2 bases from J, with 15 bases between. CDR3 length: 15 residues. The CDR3 nucleotides read TGTGCCAGCAGTATAAGTACAGGGCTCACAGATACGCAGTATTTT. This codes for CASSISTGLTDTQYF.

V and J are TRBV5-6 and TRBJ1-1, with TRBD1 matching 8 bases. There are 15 residues in the CDR3. From germline, CDR1 is SGHDT and CDR2 YYEEEE. Germline trimming cut 3 bases from V and 0 bases from J; bases unmatched to any gene: 4. The CDR3 here is CASSYIQGVNTEAFF. The CDR3 DNA follows: TGTGCCAGCAGCTACATACAGGGGGTGAACACTGAAGCTTTCTTT.

The table lists this clone with a few counts. This chain links TRBV6-6 with TRBJ2-7; D assignment may be TRBD1 or TRBD2 (5 bases each). Trimming left V 2 bases short and J 3 bases short, with 11 bases between. This CDR3 is built from 14 residues. Germline values: CDR1 MNHNY, CDR2 SVGAGI (reference sequence). Written as DNA, the CDR3 is TGTGCCAGCAGTTACGGGACGGAATTCTACGAGCAGTACTTC. It specifies CASSYGTEFYEQYF.

A note on this clone: Different DNA sequences within this sample yield the same CDR3. The V gene is TRBV27, the J gene TRBJ2-1, with D perhaps matching TRBD1 or TRBD2 (5 bases each). V was trimmed by 3 bases and J by 5 bases, leaving 11 bases between them. The germline V gene has CDR1 MNHEY and CDR2 SMNVEV (reference sequence). The CDR3 is made up of 14 amino acids. The chain's CDR3 is CASSFGGPNNEQFF. In DNA form, the CDR3 reads TGTGCCAGCAGTTTTGGGGGTCCGAACAATGAGCAGTTCTTC.

This clone appeared a few times. CDR3 nucleotides: TGTGCCATCACCGAAACAAGTCCGGGACTACCTTTCTTC. Protein sequence: CAITETSPGLPFF. The chain employs TRBV10-3 and TRBJ2-1; 7 positions agree with TRBD2. Unmatched junction bases numbered 16, after V lost 7 bases and J lost 16 bases. CDR1 ENHRY and CDR2 SYGVKD come from the germline V gene. CDR3 size: 13 residues.

This clone was picked up a small number of times. This sequence joins TRBV2 and TRBJ1-1, with 7 bases matching TRBD1. Germline V CDR1 and CDR2: SNHLY, FYNNEI. V shed 2 bases and J 2 bases; nucleotides not matched to a gene: 5. The CDR3 is 15 amino acids. Here the CDR3 reads CASSETGATNTEAFF. For the CDR3, the DNA is TGTGCCAGCAGTGAAACAGGGGCGACCAACACTGAAGCTTTCTTT.

This clone was detected only a few times. J is TRBJ2-5 and V is TRBV29-1; no firm D call. The CDR3 extends over 13 amino acids. In germline, CDR1 is SQVTM, CDR2 ANQGSEA. V was pared by 1 base and J by 5 bases, with 11 bases between. CDR3 in DNA: TGCAGCGTTGAAGGCGGTCAGTTGGAGACCCAGTACTTC. It translates to CSVEGGQLETQYF.

This clone has a handful of counts. The V and J genes are TRBV15 and TRBJ1-5, with D tentatively TRBD1 (6 bases). The V gene lost 4 bases and the J gene lost 3 bases, with 13 bases spanning the gap. The CDR3 consists of 15 residues. The germline V gene encodes CDR1 LNHNV and CDR2 YYDKDF (reference sequence). The CDR3, as DNA: TGTGCCACCAGCAAAGGGGGAGAAGTCAATCAGCCCCAGCATTTT. Translating gives CATSKGGEVNQPQHF. Full variable domain (rest looked up from reference TRBV15 and TRBJ1-5): DAMVIQNPRYQVTQFGKPVTLSCSQTLNHNVMYWYQQKSSQAPKLLFHYYDKDFNNEADTPDNFQSRRPNTSFCFLDIRSPGLGDTAMYLCATSKGGEVNQPQHFGDGTRLSIL.

The chain recombines TRBV25-1 with TRBJ2-1, with a tentative D call TRBD1 (6 bases). The germline CDR1 and CDR2 sequences are MGHDK and SYGVNS. This CDR3 comprises 14 residues. V was shortened by 9 bases and J by 5 bases, with 17 bases between the two germline ends. The CDR3 reads CASIFGGSNNEQFF. DNA for the CDR3: TGTGCCAGTATATTTGGGGGCTCGAACAATGAGCAGTTCTTC.

J is TRBJ2-2 and V is TRBV19; no clear D gene. This CDR3 spans 15 amino acids. CDR1 and CDR2 from the germline V gene are LNHDA and SQIVND (reference sequence). Deletions cut 6 bases from V and 1 base from J, with 12 bases between. CDR3 residues: CASRAWERNTGELFF. The CDR3 DNA follows: TGTGCCAGTAGAGCTTGGGAACGGAACACCGGGGAGCTGTTTTTT.

This chain connects TRBV18 to TRBJ1-1, with D maybe TRBD1 (5 bases). Looked up from germline, CDR1 is KGHSH and CDR2 is LQKENI. This CDR3 region has 15 residues. Trimming shortened V by 3 bases and J by 0 bases, and 11 bases separated the two germline ends. The CDR3 reads CASSPAGKLNTEAFF. The CDR3 coding sequence is TGTGCCAGCTCACCCGCAGGGAAATTGAACACTGAAGCTTTCTTT.

This clone was observed a single time. The chain combines TRBV19 with TRBJ2-7, with D maybe TRBD2 (5 bases). Germline loops: CDR1 LNHDA, CDR2 SQIVND (reference sequence). V lost 3 bases and J 0 bases, leaving 21 bases between the germline ends. The CDR3 is 18 amino acids. The CDR3 spells CASSMRQAGHRSSYEQYF. CDR3 nucleotides: TGTGCCAGTAGTATGCGGCAGGCGGGTCACCGGAGCTCCTACGAGCAGTACTTC.

J is TRBJ2-3 and V is TRBV2; D unclear. The CDR3 length is 15 residues. The germline V gene encodes CDR1 SNHLY and CDR2 FYNNEI. V was cut by 3 bases and J by 0 bases, with 10 bases left in between. As DNA, the CDR3 is TGTGCCAGCAGTGAGGGGTCCAGTAGCACAGATACGCAGTATTTT. As protein: CASSEGSSSTDTQYF.

The chain has TRBV2 and TRBJ1-5, with 11 positions matching TRBD1. The CDR3 spans 16 residues. V trimming: 8 bases; J trimming: 4 bases; junction bases outside the gene matches: 10. CDR1 is SNHLY, CDR2 FYNNEI, per germline. CDR3 sequence reads: CASGKGQGVRNQPQHF. The CDR3 DNA reads TGTGCCAGCGGAAAGGGACAGGGGGTGAGGAATCAGCCCCAGCATTTT.

The CDR3 spells CASSLVAGTGNIQYF. The DNA for the CDR3 is TGTGCCAGCAGCTTAGTCGCCGGGACAGGAAACATTCAGTACTTC. The chain carries TRBV11-2 and TRBJ2-4, with TRBD1 matching 8 bases. Losses at the gene ends were 1 base for V and 6 bases for J; bases not matched to a gene: 5. Germline V gene data show CDR1 as SGHAT and CDR2 as FQNNGV. There are 15 residues in the CDR3.